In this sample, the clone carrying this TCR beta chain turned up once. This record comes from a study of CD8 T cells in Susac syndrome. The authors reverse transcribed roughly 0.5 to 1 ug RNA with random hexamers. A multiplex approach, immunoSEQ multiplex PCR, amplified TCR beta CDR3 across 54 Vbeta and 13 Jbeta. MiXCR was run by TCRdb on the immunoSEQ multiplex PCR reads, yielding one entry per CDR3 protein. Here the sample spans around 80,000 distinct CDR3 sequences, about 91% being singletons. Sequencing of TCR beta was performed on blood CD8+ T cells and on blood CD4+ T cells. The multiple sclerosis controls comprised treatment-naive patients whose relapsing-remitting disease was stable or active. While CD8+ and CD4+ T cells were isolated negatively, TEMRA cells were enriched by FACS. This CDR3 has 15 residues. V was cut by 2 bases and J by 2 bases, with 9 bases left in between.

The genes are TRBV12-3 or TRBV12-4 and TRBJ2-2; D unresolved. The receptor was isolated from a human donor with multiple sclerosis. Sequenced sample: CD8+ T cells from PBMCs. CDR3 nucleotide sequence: TGTGCCAGCAGTTTACGGACCCATAACACCGGGGAGCTGTTTTTT. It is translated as CASSLRTHNTGELFF.